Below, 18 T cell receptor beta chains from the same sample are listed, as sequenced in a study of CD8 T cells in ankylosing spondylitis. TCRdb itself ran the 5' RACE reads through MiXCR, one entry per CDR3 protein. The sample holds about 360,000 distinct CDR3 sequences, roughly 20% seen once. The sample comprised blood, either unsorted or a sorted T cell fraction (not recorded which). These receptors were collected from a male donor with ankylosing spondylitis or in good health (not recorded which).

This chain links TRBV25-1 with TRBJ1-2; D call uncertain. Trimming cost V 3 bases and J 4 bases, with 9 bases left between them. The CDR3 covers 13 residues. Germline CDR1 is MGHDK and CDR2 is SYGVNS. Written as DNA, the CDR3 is TGTGCCAGCAGTGACCTTGACACCTATGGCTACACCTTC. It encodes CASSDLDTYGYTF.

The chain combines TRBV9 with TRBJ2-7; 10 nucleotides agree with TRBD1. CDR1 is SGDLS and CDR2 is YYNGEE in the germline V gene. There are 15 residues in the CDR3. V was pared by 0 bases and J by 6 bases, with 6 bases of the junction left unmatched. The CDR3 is CASSVAGTGASEQYF. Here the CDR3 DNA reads TGTGCCAGCAGCGTAGCTGGGACAGGGGCGTCCGAGCAGTACTTC.

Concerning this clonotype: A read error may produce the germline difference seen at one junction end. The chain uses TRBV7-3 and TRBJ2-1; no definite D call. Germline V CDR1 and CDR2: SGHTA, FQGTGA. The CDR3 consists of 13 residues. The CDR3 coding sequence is TGTGCCTGCAGCCTGTGGGGCTACAATGAGCAGTTCTTC. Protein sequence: CACSLWGYNEQFF.

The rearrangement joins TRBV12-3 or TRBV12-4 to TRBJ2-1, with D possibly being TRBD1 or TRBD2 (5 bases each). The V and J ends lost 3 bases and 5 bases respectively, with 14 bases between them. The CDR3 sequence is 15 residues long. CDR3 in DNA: TGTGCCAGCAGTTTGCAACCGGGACCTAACAATGAGCAGTTCTTC. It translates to CASSLQPGPNNEQFF.

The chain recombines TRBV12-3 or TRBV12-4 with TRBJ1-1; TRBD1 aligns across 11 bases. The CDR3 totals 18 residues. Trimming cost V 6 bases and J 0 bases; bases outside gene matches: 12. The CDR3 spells CASRFTLGQGDMNTEAFF. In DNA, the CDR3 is TGTGCCAGCAGGTTCACTTTGGGACAGGGGGACATGAACACTGAAGCTTTCTTT.

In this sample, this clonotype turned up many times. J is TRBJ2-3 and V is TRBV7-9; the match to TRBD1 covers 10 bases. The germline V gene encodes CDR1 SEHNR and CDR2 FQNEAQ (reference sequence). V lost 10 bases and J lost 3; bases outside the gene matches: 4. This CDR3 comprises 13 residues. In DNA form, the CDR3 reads TGTGCCATTCGACAGGGGGCAACAGATACGCAGTATTTT. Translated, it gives CAIRQGATDTQYF.

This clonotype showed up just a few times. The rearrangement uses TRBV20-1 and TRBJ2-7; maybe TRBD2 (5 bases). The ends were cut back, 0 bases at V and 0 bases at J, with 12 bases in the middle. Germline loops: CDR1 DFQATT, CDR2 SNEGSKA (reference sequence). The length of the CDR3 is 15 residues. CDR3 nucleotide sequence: TGCAGTGCTAGAGAACTAGGTGGGTTCTCCTACGAGCAGTACTTC. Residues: CSARELGGFSYEQYF.

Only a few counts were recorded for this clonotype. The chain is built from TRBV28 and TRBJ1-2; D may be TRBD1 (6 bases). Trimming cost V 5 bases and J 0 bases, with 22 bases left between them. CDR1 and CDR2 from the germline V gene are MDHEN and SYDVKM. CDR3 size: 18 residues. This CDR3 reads CASSRPRAGELANYGYTF. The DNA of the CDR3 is TGTGCCAGCAGTCGCCCCCGGGCAGGGGAACTAGCTAACTATGGCTACACCTTC.

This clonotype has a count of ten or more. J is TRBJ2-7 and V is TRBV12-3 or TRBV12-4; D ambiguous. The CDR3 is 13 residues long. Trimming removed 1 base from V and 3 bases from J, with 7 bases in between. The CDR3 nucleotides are TGTGCCAGCAGTTTAGGGCGCAGCTACGAGCAGTACTTC. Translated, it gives CASSLGRSYEQYF.

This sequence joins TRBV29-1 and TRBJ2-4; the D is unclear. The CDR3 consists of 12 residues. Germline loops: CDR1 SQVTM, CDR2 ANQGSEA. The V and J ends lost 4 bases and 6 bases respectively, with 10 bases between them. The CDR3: CSVAGDGNIQYF. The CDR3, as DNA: TGCAGCGTTGCTGGGGATGGAAACATTCAGTACTTC.

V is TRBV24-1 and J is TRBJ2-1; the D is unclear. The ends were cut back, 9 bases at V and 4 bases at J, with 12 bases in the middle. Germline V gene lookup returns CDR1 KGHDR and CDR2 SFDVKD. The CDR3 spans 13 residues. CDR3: CATFGPPYNEQFF. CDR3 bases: TGTGCCACCTTCGGGCCACCTTACAATGAGCAGTTCTTC.

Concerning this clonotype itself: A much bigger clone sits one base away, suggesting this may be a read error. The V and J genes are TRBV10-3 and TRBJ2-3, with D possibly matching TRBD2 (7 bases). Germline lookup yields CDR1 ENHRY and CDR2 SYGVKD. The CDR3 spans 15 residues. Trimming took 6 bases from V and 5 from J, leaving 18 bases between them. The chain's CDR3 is CAIRATGGHGDTQYF. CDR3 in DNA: TGTGCCATCAGGGCAACGGGGGGCCACGGAGATACGCAGTATTTT.

The CDR3 protein is CSVEALAGGLSDTQYF. In DNA, the CDR3 is TGCAGCGTTGAAGCTCTGGCGGGGGGATTGTCGGATACGCAGTATTTT. This chain joins TRBV29-1 and TRBJ2-3; 8 nucleotides align to TRBD2. The V gene's germline CDR1 is SQVTM and CDR2 ANQGSEA. The CDR3 extends over 16 amino acids. Germline trimming cut 1 base from V and 6 bases from J; bases unmatched to any gene: 12.

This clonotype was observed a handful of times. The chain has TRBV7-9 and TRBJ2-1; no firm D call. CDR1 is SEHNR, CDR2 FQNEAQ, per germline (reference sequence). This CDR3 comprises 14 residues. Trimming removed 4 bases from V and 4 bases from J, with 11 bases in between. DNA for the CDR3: TGTGCCAGCAGCTCGGACCGCCGGTACAATGAGCAGTTCTTC. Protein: CASSSDRRYNEQFF.

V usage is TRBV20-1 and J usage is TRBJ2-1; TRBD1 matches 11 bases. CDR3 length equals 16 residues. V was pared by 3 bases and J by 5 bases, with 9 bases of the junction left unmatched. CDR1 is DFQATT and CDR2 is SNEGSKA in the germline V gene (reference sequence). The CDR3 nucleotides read TGCAGTGCTAGCGGGACAGGGGGTATCGGGGACAATGAGCAGTTCTTC. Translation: CSASGTGGIGDNEQFF.

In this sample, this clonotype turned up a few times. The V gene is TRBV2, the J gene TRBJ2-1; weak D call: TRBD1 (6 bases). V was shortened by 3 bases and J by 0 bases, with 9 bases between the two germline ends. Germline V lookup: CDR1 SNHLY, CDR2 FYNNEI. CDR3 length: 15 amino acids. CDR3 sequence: CASSDNRVSYNEQFF. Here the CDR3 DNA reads TGTGCCAGCAGTGACAACAGGGTCTCCTACAATGAGCAGTTCTTC.

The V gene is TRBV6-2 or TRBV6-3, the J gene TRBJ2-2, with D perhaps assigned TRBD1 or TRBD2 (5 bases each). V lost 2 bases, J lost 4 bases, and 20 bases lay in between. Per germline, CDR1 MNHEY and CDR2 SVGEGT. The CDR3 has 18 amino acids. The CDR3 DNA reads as TGTGCCAGCAGTTACAGCCGGGGCCGAGAGAGAAGCACCGGGGAGCTGTTTTTT. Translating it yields CASSYSRGRERSTGELFF.

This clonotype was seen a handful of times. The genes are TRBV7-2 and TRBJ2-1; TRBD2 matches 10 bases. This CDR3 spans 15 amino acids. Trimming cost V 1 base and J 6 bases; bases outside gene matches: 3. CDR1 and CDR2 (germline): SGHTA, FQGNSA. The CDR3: CASSLVSSGGNEQFF. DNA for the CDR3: TGTGCCAGCAGCTTAGTGTCTAGCGGGGGCAATGAGCAGTTCTTC.